These 7 T cell receptor beta chains were sequenced from one sample in a study of T-cell memory formation after mild COVID-19. TCRdb passed the 5' RACE reads through MiXCR, listing each CDR3 protein once. The table lists under 550,000 distinct CDR3 sequences, about a sixth of them singletons, with under 25% in the top ten. Sequenced sample: PBMCs or a T cell subset sorted from them (not recorded which). The receptors here all came from a man aged 18-30 years who had mild COVID-19 (a few samples of this study predate the infection). Cell type and time point are not known.

The chain has TRBV12-3 or TRBV12-4 and TRBJ1-2; D ambiguous. V was clipped by 3 bases and J by 5 bases, with 10 bases between them. This CDR3 has 13 residues. The CDR3 is CASSFLGTYGYTF. The CDR3 coding sequence is TGTGCCAGCAGTTTTTTGGGAACATATGGCTACACCTTC.

The CDR3 here is CASRTVSRELFF. The CDR3 region has the DNA TGTGCCAGCAGAACGGTCTCTCGGGAGCTGTTTTTT. V is TRBV6-5 and J is TRBJ2-2; D not resolved. Germline V gene sequence: CDR1 MNHEY, CDR2 SVGAGI. Trimming took off 6 bases at V and 9 bases at J, with 11 bases between the two ends. The CDR3 runs 12 residues.

V gene TRBV7-3 combines with J gene TRBJ2-2, with 11 nucleotides matching TRBD2. This CDR3 comprises 16 residues. Germline CDR1 reads SGHTA; CDR2 reads FQGTGA. V trimming: 4 bases; J trimming: 1 base; junction bases outside the gene matches: 2. This CDR3 reads CASSSLAGVNTGELFF. CDR3 coding DNA: TGTGCCAGCAGCTCACTAGCGGGGGTGAACACCGGGGAGCTGTTTTTT.

This clonotype came up a few times. This chain connects TRBV30 to TRBJ2-1, with D perhaps TRBD1 (5 bases). The germline gives CDR1 GTSNPN, CDR2 SVGIG (reference sequence). There are 11 residues in the CDR3. The V end was cut by 1 base, the J end by 9 bases, with 7 bases between. CDR3 nucleotides: TGTGCCTGGAGTGGGCAGGGTGAGCAGTTCTTC. Translation gives CAWSGQGEQFF.

The rearrangement joins TRBV11-2 to TRBJ2-7; 14 bases line up with TRBD2. Germline V gene data show CDR1 as SGHAT and CDR2 as FQNNGV. With V trimmed by 8 bases and J by 3 bases, 12 bases remained unmatched. The CDR3 sequence is 17 residues long. CDR3 sequence (DNA): TGTGCCAGCGGACTAGCGGGGGGCCGAAGTGATTACTACGAGCAGTACTTC. It translates to CASGLAGGRSDYYEQYF. Variable domain in full (rest from reference TRBV11-2 and TRBJ2-7): EAGVAQSPRYKIIEKRQSVAFWCNPISGHATLYWYQQILGQGPKLLIQFQNNGVVDDSQLPKDRFSAERLKGVDSTLKIQPAKLEDSAVYLCASGLAGGRSDYYEQYFGPGTRLTVT.

The chain combines TRBV25-1 with TRBJ2-2; tentatively, D is TRBD1 (5 bases). The CDR3 covers 17 residues. Germline CDR1 MGHDK, CDR2 SYGVNS. Deletions cut 3 bases from V and 6 bases from J, with 20 bases between. For the CDR3, the DNA is TGTGCCAGCAGTGATCCTACACGCGGCTACAGGTCCGGGGAGCTGTTTTTT. Encoded protein: CASSDPTRGYRSGELFF.

The rearrangement links TRBV5-1 to TRBJ1-6, with a tentative D call TRBD1 (5 bases). Per the germline V gene, CDR1 is SGHRS and CDR2 is YFSETQ. V was pared by 3 bases and J by 7 bases, with 17 bases between. There are 16 residues in the CDR3. The CDR3 nucleotides are TGCGCCAGCAGCTCCGCCGGGGCTGGGGAGAATTCACCCCTCCACTTT. Translated: CASSSAGAGENSPLHF.